The sequence of this TCR beta chain was determined in a study of blood T cells in healthy people across ages. Findings and caveats of the study: Whereas aged donors had fewer naive CD4+ cells, long-lived donors had more of them and higher diversity. PBMCs left unsorted prevented a conclusive naive versus antigen-experienced comparison.

Germline V CDR1 and CDR2: MDHEN, SYDVKM. The CDR3 spans 14 residues. Primers used in a second PCR of roughly 6 to 11 cycles were a sample-barcoded 5' primer and a J-beta primer mix. TCRdb ran MiXCR on the 5' RACE reads and lists one entry per CDR3 protein. The sample lists 700,000 or so distinct CDR3 sequences; 22% were seen once. As regards this clonotype: Its antigen remains unknown.

Peripheral blood samples of 9.5 to 10 milliliters were drawn from each donor. Total RNA amounts of at least 5.5 micrograms were extracted per sample. Sequenced material: blood. The chain couples TRBV28 to TRBJ2-5, with 9 bases fitting TRBD1. With the DNA end fitting TRBJ2-7 better, the J assignment may be wrong. The receptor was derived from a man between 65 and 85 years old in good health. Here the CDR3 reads CASSPPGQGHEQYF. The CDR3 nucleotides read TGTGCCAGCAGTCCTCCGGGACAGGGCCACGAGCAGTACTTC.